Detailed here is one TCR beta chain. The antigen is undetermined. V shed 2 bases, J shed 3 bases, and the junction held 9 bases outside the gene matches. The CDR3 contains 15 residues. Per germline, CDR1 SQVTM and CDR2 ANQGSEA. TCRdb independently ran MiXCR on the 5' RACE reads; one entry per CDR3 protein. The table records about 240,000 distinct CDR3 sequences, roughly a quarter of them present only once. The sample is drawn from a study of CD8 T cells in ankylosing spondylitis. General study results and limits: Apparently characteristic of ankylosing spondylitis blood was a TCR beta motif (eight highly homologous variants).

This clonotype was sampled from a male donor with ankylosing spondylitis or in good health (not recorded which). The rearrangement links TRBV29-1 to TRBJ2-7, with 8 bases aligning to TRBD1. The source material was blood, either unsorted or a sorted T cell fraction (not recorded which). The CDR3 nucleotides read TGCAGCGTTGAATCGTCCAGGACAGGGTTCTACGAGCAGTACTTC. It specifies CSVESSRTGFYEQYF.